These T cell receptor beta chains were read from a single sample in a study of T cell responses to AZD1222 COVID-19 vaccine. Repertoires were generated with immunoSEQ multiplex PCR, while TCRdb's copy carries only in-frame clones and drops some. Here the sample spans roughly 180,000 clones, about 93% being singletons. The starting material was peripheral blood, obtained on day 0 of AZD1222 vaccination. The receptors were sampled from an adult in good health. Both conserved end residues are part of each CDR3. Fields, in order: D gene, J gene, V gene, clone size, CDR3 DNA, CDR3 protein. A D gene is named only where the DNA matches it firmly. Rows may omit the clone size; those that give it use once, few, many or a size class.

TRBD1,TRBJ1-1,TRBV5-1,.,TGCGCCAGCAGCCGGGGGCAGGGGGCTCAGTTGGACACTGAAGCTTTCTTT,CASSRGQGAQLDTEAFF
TRBD1,TRBJ1-4,TRBV12-3/TRBV12-4,.,TGTGCCAGTTCGACAGGGGTCGGTGAAAAACTGTTTTTT,CASSTGVGEKLFF
TRBD2,TRBJ2-2,TRBV15,.,TGTGCCACCAGCGTCGGGACTACGAACACCGGGGAGCTGTTTTTT,CATSVGTTNTGELFF
TRBD2,TRBJ2-3,TRBV5-1,.,TGCGCCAGCACCCGAACATTAGCGGGAGGGCCTCCGACAGATACGCAGTATTTT,CASTRTLAGGPPTDTQYF
TRBD1,TRBJ2-7,TRBV27,.,TGTGCCAGTGGACAGGGCTCCTACGAGCAGTACTTC,CASGQGSYEQYF
.,TRBJ1-1,TRBV10-3,.,TGTGCCATCAGGCTAGGCGGGAACACTGAAGCTTTCTTT,CAIRLGGNTEAFF
.,TRBJ1-2,TRBV13,once,TGTGCCAGCAGTAACGGACAGAACTATGGCTACACCTTC,CASSNGQNYGYTF
.,TRBJ1-4,TRBV5-1,.,TGCGCCAGCAGCTTGGACTGGGGCTTCGCTAATGAAAAACTGTTTTTT,CASSLDWGFANEKLFF
.,TRBJ1-2,TRBV28,.,TGTGCCAGCCGGGGGACCGAGGATGACTACACCTTC,CASRGTEDDYTF
.,TRBJ2-2,TRBV14,.,TGTGCCAGCAGCCAAGATATCAGGCCGCCCGAGGTGTTTTTT,CASSQDIRPPEVFF
.,TRBJ2-3,TRBV6-5,.,TGTGCCAGCAGTTACTCGCGGGACGGGACAGATACGCAGTATTTT,CASSYSRDGTDTQYF
.,TRBJ1-5,TRBV6-1,.,TGTGCCAGCAGTGAGACTTCTGGGGGCAATCAGCCCCAGCATTTT,CASSETSGGNQPQHF
TRBD1,TRBJ2-7,TRBV27,.,TGTGCCAGCAGTCCAACAGGGGGCGGATTCTACGAGCAGTACTTC,CASSPTGGGFYEQYF
.,TRBJ2-7,TRBV6-4,.,TGTGCCAGCAGCCGAACTGCCTCGTCCGGATCCTACGAGCAGTACTTC,CASSRTASSGSYEQYF
TRBD2,TRBJ2-2,TRBV10-3,.,TGTGCCATCGGACTAGCGTCGAACACCGGGGAGCTGTTTTTT,CAIGLASNTGELFF
.,TRBJ2-2,TRBV28,.,TGTGCCAGCAGTCGTTTAGTCGTTTCGGCCGGGGAGCTGTTTTTT,CASSRLVVSAGELFF
.,TRBJ1-5,TRBV2,few,TGTGCCAGCAAATTAAGGGAGCCCCAGCATTTT,CASKLREPQHF